The 24 T cell receptor beta chains below come from one sample, sequenced in a study of CD39 and CD103 CD8 tumor-infiltrating T cells. Libraries were prepared by immunoSEQ multiplex PCR; TCRdb keeps only in-frame clonotypes and omits some of them. The sample includes about 7,400 clones, around two thirds of them seen just once. The specimen was CD8+ T cells sorted from blood. Subset described: total memory CD8 T cells (CD45RA-CCR7+/-) from blood or uninvolved lymph node. These receptors were obtained from a human donor with head and neck squamous cell carcinoma.

The CDR3 is CASSHRLAGGPGELFF. CDR3 coding DNA: TGCGCCAGCAGCCATCGCTTAGCGGGGGGGCCCGGGGAGCTGTTTTTT. This chain joins TRBV4-1 and TRBJ2-2, with 11 bases lining up with TRBD2. Germline loops: CDR1 MGHRA, CDR2 YSYEKL. CDR3 length: 16 residues. Trimming took 3 bases from V and 6 from J; bases not matched to a gene: 6.

The chain recombines TRBV15 with TRBJ1-1; D is uncertain. The CDR3 has 13 amino acids. V lost 5 bases and J 4 bases, leaving 11 bases between the germline ends. Germline CDR1 reads LNHNV; CDR2 reads YYDKDF (reference sequence). The CDR3 DNA reads as TGTGCCACCAGCCCCGCAGACACCACTGAAGCTTTCTTT. Translation gives CATSPADTTEAFF.

The rearrangement joins TRBV9 to TRBJ2-5, with TRBD2 identical over 10 bases. CDR1 SGDLS and CDR2 YYNGEE come from the germline V gene. The CDR3 covers 18 residues. The V gene end was trimmed by 3 bases and the J gene end by 5 bases; junction bases not matched to a gene: 16. CDR3 loop: CASSGGVASGGPGETQYF. CDR3 DNA sequence: TGTGCCAGCAGCGGAGGGGTGGCTAGCGGGGGACCGGGTGAGACCCAGTACTTC.

The chain is built from TRBV28 and TRBJ1-2; D might be TRBD1 (5 bases). Trimming took 1 base from V and 2 from J, leaving 20 bases between them. The CDR3 length is 18 residues. Germline V gives CDR1 MDHEN, CDR2 SYDVKM. This CDR3 reads CASSLYSTSAGTNYGYTF. The CDR3 DNA reads as TGTGCCAGCAGTTTATATTCTACCTCGGCAGGGACGAACTATGGCTACACCTTC.

The chain employs TRBV30 and TRBJ1-2; D is ambiguous. Trimming removed 3 bases from V and 2 bases from J, with 7 bases in between. The CDR3 spans 12 residues. Germline V lookup: CDR1 GTSNPN, CDR2 SVGIG (reference sequence). The CDR3 protein is CAWSPGNYGYTF. The CDR3 DNA sequence: TGTGCCTGGAGCCCAGGAAACTATGGCTACACCTTC.

This sequence joins TRBV5-6 and TRBJ1-2, with D unresolved. The CDR3 sequence is 13 residues long. The germline V gene encodes CDR1 SGHDT and CDR2 YYEEEE. V was cut by 4 bases and J by 7 bases, with 14 bases left in between. CDR3 sequence: CASSPGSDFGYTF. DNA of the CDR3: TGTGCCAGCAGCCCGGGGTCGGATTTTGGCTACACCTTC.

The V call is TRBV27, the J call TRBJ2-5, with D maybe TRBD1 (6 bases). Trimming shortened V by 4 bases and J by 4 bases, and 7 bases separated the two germline ends. The CDR3 covers 12 residues. The germline V gene encodes CDR1 MNHEY and CDR2 SMNVEV (reference sequence). This chain's CDR3 is CASSSRGETQYF. In DNA, the CDR3 is TGTGCCAGCAGTTCCAGGGGAGAGACCCAGTACTTC.

V usage is TRBV15 and J usage is TRBJ2-2; TRBD2 matches at 8 bases. Germline V lookup: CDR1 LNHNV, CDR2 YYDKDF (reference sequence). The junction had 8 bases not matched to a gene; V was cut back by 1 base and J by 4 bases. The CDR3 covers 17 residues. CDR3 in amino acids: CATSRVPRGVGTGELFF. CDR3 bases: TGTGCCACCAGCAGAGTCCCGCGGGGGGTCGGCACCGGGGAGCTGTTTTTT.

This clone was seen a handful of times. The chain is built from TRBV11-3 and TRBJ2-1, with unresolved D. Germline lookup yields CDR1 SGHNT and CDR2 YENEEA. The CDR3 covers 15 residues. Trimming pared 0 bases from V and 5 bases from J, leaving 11 bases between. This chain's CDR3 is CASSLEVGPNNEQFF. The DNA for the CDR3 is TGTGCCAGCAGCTTAGAGGTAGGACCAAACAATGAGCAGTTCTTC.

CDR3 residues: CASSQGGDKRNETQYF. The CDR3 coding sequence is TGCGCCAGCAGCCAAGGGGGGGACAAGCGAAATGAGACCCAGTACTTC. The V call is TRBV4-3, the J call TRBJ2-5; D may correspond to TRBD1 or TRBD2 (6 bases each). CDR1 is LGHNA, CDR2 YSLEER, per germline. The CDR3 loop spans 16 amino acids. V gave up 1 base and J gave up 5 bases, with 17 bases separating them.

The chain recombines TRBV7-6 with TRBJ1-1, with D maybe TRBD1 (5 bases). This CDR3 has 16 amino acids. V was shortened by 3 bases and J by 3 bases, with 17 bases between the two germline ends. Germline loops: CDR1 SGHVS, CDR2 FNYEAQ. The CDR3 bases are TGTGCCAGCAGCTTTGGTGGTATCGGGGGGGACACTGAAGCTTTCTTT. It is translated as CASSFGGIGGDTEAFF.

The V gene is TRBV19, the J gene TRBJ1-1; 8 bases are shared with TRBD1. The CDR3 sequence is 14 residues long. With V trimmed by 4 bases and J by 4 bases, 5 bases remained unmatched. CDR1 LNHDA and CDR2 SQIVND come from the germline V gene (reference sequence). This chain's CDR3 is CASSTQGVGTEAFF. CDR3 sequence (DNA): TGTGCCAGTAGTACACAGGGGGTGGGCACTGAAGCTTTCTTT. The full variable domain, with the rest looked up from reference TRBV19 and TRBJ1-1, is DGGITQSPKYLFRKEGQNVTLSCEQNLNHDAMYWYRQDPGQGLRLIYYSQIVNDFQKGDIAEGYSVSREKKESFPLTVTSAQKNPTAFYLCASSTQGVGTEAFFGQGTRLTVV.

The J gene is TRBJ2-7, the V gene TRBV7-2, with 7 positions matching TRBD2. Germline-derived CDR1 and CDR2 are SGHTA and FQGNSA. The CDR3 sequence is 13 residues long. V lost 4 bases and J lost 5; bases outside the gene matches: 5. As DNA, the CDR3 is TGTGCCAGCAGCTATTTAGCGGGCCACGAGCAGTACTTC. Translating it yields CASSYLAGHEQYF.

This chain joins TRBV5-1 and TRBJ2-2; 7 bases map to TRBD1. Germline V CDR1 and CDR2: SGHRS, YFSETQ. Trimming cost V 4 bases and J 0 bases; bases outside gene matches: 12. The CDR3 length is 18 residues. CDR3 in DNA: TGCGCCAGCAGCCCCCTATGGATAACAGGGGCGAACACCGGGGAGCTGTTTTTT. Residues: CASSPLWITGANTGELFF.

This clone was picked up one time. J is TRBJ2-5 and V is TRBV4-1, with D possibly TRBD1 on 5 matching bases. CDR1 and CDR2 from the germline V gene are MGHRA and YSYEKL. The CDR3 covers 13 residues. V dropped 0 bases and J dropped 5 bases, with 7 bases sitting between them. DNA for the CDR3: TGCGCCAGCAGCCAAGAGAACAGGGAGACCCAGTACTTC. Translating gives CASSQENRETQYF.

The chain uses TRBV5-5 and TRBJ2-2, with 9 bases aligning to TRBD1. This CDR3 comprises 15 residues. With V trimmed by 4 bases and J by 5 bases, 6 bases remained unmatched. CDR1 SGHKS and CDR2 YYEKEE come from the germline V gene (reference sequence). The CDR3 sequence is CASSAGTGQTGELFF. In nucleotides, the CDR3 is TGTGCCAGCAGCGCTGGGACAGGGCAGACCGGGGAGCTGTTTTTT.

This clone was observed once. This chain joins TRBV27 and TRBJ2-5; D perhaps matches TRBD1 (5 bases). The CDR3 is 11 residues long. Germline V gene data show CDR1 as MNHEY and CDR2 as SMNVEV (reference sequence). Trimming pared 6 bases from V and 5 bases from J, leaving 7 bases between. CDR3 sequence reads: CASSPGETQYF. The CDR3 nucleotides read TGTGCCAGCAGCCCAGGGGAGACCCAGTACTTC.

For this clone: The sample has other DNA sequences that encode this CDR3 too. The chain combines TRBV11-3 with TRBJ2-5; either TRBD1 or TRBD2 may fit D (5 bases each). Germline CDR1 SGHNT, CDR2 YENEEA. V lost 2 bases and J 5 bases, leaving 9 bases between the germline ends. This CDR3 spans 13 amino acids. The CDR3 loop reads CASSLRGEETQYF. In DNA form, the CDR3 reads TGTGCCAGCAGCTTAAGAGGGGAGGAGACCCAGTACTTC.

V usage is TRBV19 and J usage is TRBJ2-3; 7 bases match TRBD1. Germline CDR1 and CDR2: LNHDA and SQIVND (reference sequence). CDR3 length: 15 amino acids. The V gene end was trimmed by 3 bases and the J gene end by 6 bases; junction bases not matched to a gene: 9. CDR3 in amino acids: CASSISSGGWDTQYF. The CDR3 DNA reads TGTGCCAGTAGTATCTCGTCAGGGGGATGGGATACGCAGTATTTT.

This chain links TRBV5-1 with TRBJ2-3, with 9 bases aligning to TRBD1. V lost 5 bases and J lost 4; bases outside the gene matches: 8. Germline CDR1 reads SGHRS; CDR2 reads YFSETQ. CDR3 length equals 15 residues. Here the CDR3 DNA reads TGCGCCAGCAGTTTTACAGGGGGCGGGTCAGATACGCAGTATTTT. Encoded protein: CASSFTGGGSDTQYF.

V usage is TRBV27 and J usage is TRBJ2-4; TRBD2 aligns across 7 bases. V was pared by 1 base and J by 6 bases, with 6 bases of the junction left unmatched. Looked up from germline, CDR1 is MNHEY and CDR2 is SMNVEV (reference sequence). The CDR3 loop spans 15 amino acids. The DNA of the CDR3 is TGTGCCAGCAGTTTATACGCGGGGGATGGAAACATTCAGTACTTC. This gives the protein CASSLYAGDGNIQYF.

This sequence joins TRBV28 and TRBJ2-1; TRBD2 agrees at 10 bases. Trimming took 2 bases from V and 5 from J; bases not matched to a gene: 6. Germline CDR1 MDHEN, CDR2 SYDVKM. CDR3 length: 16 residues. The chain's CDR3 is CASSLSLAGVNNEQFF. The CDR3 nucleotides read TGTGCCAGCAGTTTAAGTCTAGCGGGAGTCAACAATGAGCAGTTCTTC.

The chain employs TRBV6-1 and TRBJ2-2, with 10 positions matching TRBD2. The CDR3 length is 15 residues. V gave up 4 bases and J gave up 7 bases; unmatched junction bases: 6. The germline CDR1 and CDR2 sequences are MNHNS and SASEGT. The CDR3 region is CASSVVAGGGGELFF. CDR3 in DNA: TGTGCCAGCAGTGTAGTAGCGGGGGGCGGCGGGGAGCTGTTTTTT.

This clone is deemed medium-sized. V gene TRBV2 combines with J gene TRBJ2-1; TRBD2 matches at 10 bases. The CDR3 runs 14 residues. After removal of 3 bases from V and 6 bases from J, the junction contained 2 bases not matched to a gene. The germline gives CDR1 SNHLY, CDR2 FYNNEI. The CDR3 loop is CASSEEREGNEQFF. Here the CDR3 DNA reads TGTGCCAGCAGTGAGGAGCGGGAGGGCAATGAGCAGTTCTTC.